This T cell receptor (beta chain) was profiled in a study of cytomegalovirus exposure and HLA in healthy donors. This clone was seen a few times. Its antigen is not identified. Findings and limits, study-wide: Sequencing depth roughly uniform across donors was assumed in presence/absence analyses.

This CDR3 spans 18 amino acids. The PCR used 60 Vbeta and 13 Jbeta primers. The data were produced by immunoSEQ multiplex PCR, yet TCRdb's version contains in-frame clones alone and is incomplete. Among around 99,000 clones listed, roughly 82% were seen once. The clonotype was recovered from a male donor in good health and CMV-seronegative. V and J are TRBV21-1 and TRBJ2-7; the DNA was not compared with TRBD1, the D call given in the table. TRBV21-1 is deemed a pseudogene. Source material: PBMCs. The CDR3 here is CASIKKRGGGHNGLGQYF. CDR3 in DNA: TGTGCCAGCATTAAAAAAAGGGGTGGGGGACATAACGGGCTGGGGCAGTACTTC.